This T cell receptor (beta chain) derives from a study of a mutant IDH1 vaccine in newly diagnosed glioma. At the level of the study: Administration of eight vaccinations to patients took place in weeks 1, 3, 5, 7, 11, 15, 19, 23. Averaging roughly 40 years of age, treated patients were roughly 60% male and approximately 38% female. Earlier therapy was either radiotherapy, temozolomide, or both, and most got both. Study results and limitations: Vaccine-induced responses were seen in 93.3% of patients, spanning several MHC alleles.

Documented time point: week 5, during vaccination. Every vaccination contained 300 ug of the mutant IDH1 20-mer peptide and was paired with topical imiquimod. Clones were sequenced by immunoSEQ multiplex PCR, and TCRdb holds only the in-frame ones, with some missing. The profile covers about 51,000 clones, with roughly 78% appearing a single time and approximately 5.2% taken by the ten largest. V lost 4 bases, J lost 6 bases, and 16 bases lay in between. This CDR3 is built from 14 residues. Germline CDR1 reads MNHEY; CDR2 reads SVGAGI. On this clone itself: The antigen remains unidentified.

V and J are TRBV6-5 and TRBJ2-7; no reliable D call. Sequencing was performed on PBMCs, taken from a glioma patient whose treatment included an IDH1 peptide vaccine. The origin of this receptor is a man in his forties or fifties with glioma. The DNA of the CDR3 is TGTGCCAGCAGTTCGGACCTAACCGGCTTCGAGCAGTACTTC. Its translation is CASSSDLTGFEQYF.